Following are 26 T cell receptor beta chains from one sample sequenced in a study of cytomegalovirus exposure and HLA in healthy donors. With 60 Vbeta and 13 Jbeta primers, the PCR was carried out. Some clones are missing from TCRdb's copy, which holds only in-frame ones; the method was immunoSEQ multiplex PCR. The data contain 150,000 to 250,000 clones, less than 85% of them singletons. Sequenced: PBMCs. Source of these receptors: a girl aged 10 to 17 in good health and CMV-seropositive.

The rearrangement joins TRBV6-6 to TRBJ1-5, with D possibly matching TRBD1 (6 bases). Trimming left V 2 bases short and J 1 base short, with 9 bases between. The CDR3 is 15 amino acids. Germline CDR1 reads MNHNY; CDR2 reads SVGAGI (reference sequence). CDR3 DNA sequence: TGTGCCAGCAGTTACGTGGGACAAAGCAATCAGCCCCAGCATTTT. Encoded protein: CASSYVGQSNQPQHF.

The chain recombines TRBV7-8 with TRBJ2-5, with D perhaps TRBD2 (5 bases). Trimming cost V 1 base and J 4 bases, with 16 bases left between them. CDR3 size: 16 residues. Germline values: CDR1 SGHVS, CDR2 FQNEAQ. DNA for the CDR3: TGTGCCAGCAGCTTAGTGCGAGGGAGAGTTGTAGAGACCCAGTACTTC. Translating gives CASSLVRGRVVETQYF.

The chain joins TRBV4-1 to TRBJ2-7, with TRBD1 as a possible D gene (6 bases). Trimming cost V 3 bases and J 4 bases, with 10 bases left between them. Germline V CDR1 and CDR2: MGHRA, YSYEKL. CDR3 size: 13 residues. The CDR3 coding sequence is TGCGCCAGCAGCCAGGTACAGGGTTACGAGCAGTACTTC. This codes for CASSQVQGYEQYF.

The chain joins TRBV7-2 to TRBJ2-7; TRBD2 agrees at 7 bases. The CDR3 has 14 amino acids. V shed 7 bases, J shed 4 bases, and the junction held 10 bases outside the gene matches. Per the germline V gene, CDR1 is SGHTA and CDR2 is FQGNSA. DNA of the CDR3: TGTGCCAGCATCCGGGGCGGGGGTCGGTACGAGCAGTACTTC. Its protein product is CASIRGGGRYEQYF.

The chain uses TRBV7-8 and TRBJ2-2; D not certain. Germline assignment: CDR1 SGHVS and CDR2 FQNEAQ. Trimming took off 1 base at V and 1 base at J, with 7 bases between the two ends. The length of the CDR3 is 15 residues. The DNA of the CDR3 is TGTGCCAGCAGCTTAGGTAGCCAGAACACCGGGGAGCTGTTTTTT. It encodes CASSLGSQNTGELFF.

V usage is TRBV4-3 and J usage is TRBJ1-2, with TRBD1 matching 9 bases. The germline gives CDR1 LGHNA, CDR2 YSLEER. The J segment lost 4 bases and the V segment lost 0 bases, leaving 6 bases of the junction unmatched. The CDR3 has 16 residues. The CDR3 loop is CASSQEGQGIFYGYTF. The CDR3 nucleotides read TGCGCCAGCAGCCAAGAGGGACAGGGAATCTTCTATGGCTACACCTTC.

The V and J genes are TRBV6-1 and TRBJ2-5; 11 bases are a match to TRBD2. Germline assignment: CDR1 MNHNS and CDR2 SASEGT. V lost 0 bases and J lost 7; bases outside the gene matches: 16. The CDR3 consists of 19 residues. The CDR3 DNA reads TGTGCCAGCAGTGAAGCGCGTAGGGCTAGCGGGGGGCTGACAGCGACCCAGTACTTC. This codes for CASSEARRASGGLTATQYF.

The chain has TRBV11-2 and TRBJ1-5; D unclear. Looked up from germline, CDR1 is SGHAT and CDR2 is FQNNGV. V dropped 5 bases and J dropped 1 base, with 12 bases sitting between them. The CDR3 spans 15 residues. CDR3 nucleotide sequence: TGTGCCAGCAGCCCCGGGGATGGAAGCAATCAGCCCCAGCATTTT. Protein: CASSPGDGSNQPQHF.

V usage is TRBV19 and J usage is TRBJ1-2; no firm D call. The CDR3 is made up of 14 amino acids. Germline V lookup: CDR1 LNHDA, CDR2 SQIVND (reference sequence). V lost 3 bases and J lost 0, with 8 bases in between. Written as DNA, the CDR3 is TGTGCCAGTAGTATGGTGGGAGCTAACTATGGCTACACCTTC. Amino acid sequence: CASSMVGANYGYTF. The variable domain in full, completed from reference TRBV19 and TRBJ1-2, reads DGGITQSPKYLFRKEGQNVTLSCEQNLNHDAMYWYRQDPGQGLRLIYYSQIVNDFQKGDIAEGYSVSREKKESFPLTVTSAQKNPTAFYLCASSMVGANYGYTFGSGTRLTVV.

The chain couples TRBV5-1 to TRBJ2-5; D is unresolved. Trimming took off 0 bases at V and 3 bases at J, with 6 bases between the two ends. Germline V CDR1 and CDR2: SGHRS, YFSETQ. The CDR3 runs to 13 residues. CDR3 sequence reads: CASSLVQEETQYF. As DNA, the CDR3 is TGCGCCAGCAGCTTGGTGCAGGAAGAGACCCAGTACTTC.

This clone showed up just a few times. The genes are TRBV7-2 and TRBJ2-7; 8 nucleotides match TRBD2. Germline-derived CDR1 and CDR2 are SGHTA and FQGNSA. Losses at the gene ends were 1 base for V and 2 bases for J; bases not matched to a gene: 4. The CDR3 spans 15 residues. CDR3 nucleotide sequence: TGTGCCAGCAGCTTAGAGGCGGGGGGTGCCTACGAGCAGTACTTC. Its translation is CASSLEAGGAYEQYF.

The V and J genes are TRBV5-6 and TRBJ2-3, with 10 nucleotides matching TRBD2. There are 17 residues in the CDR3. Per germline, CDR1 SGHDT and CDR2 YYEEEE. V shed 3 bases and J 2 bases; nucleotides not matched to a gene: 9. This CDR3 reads CASSYQTSGSSTDTQYF. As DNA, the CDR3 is TGTGCCAGCAGCTACCAGACTAGCGGGTCTTCCACAGATACGCAGTATTTT.

The CDR3 DNA reads as TGTGCCAGCAGTTTCTATACAGGGAATCTTGACTACGAGCAGTACTTC. Translated, it gives CASSFYTGNLDYEQYF. The V gene is TRBV28, the J gene TRBJ2-7; D might be TRBD1 (6 bases). Trimming took 3 bases from V and 3 from J, leaving 18 bases between them. This CDR3 contains 16 residues. CDR1 and CDR2 from the germline V gene are MDHEN and SYDVKM.

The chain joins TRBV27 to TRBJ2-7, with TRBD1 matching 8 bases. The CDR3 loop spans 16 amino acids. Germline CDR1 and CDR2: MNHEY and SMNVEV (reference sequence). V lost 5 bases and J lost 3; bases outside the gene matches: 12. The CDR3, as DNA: TGTGCCAGCAGTCCGGGGACAGGAAAAAGGCTCTACGAGCAGTACTTC. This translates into CASSPGTGKRLYEQYF.

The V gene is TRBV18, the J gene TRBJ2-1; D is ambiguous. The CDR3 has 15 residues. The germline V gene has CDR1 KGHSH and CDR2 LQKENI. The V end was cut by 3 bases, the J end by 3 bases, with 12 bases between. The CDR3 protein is CASSPTPGGYNEQFF. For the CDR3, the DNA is TGTGCCAGCTCACCGACTCCCGGCGGCTACAATGAGCAGTTCTTC.

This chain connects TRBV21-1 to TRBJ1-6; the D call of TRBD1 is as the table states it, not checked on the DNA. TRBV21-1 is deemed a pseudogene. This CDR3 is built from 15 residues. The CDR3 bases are TGTGCCAGCCCTAAGGGGCCGAAAAGGAATTCACCCCTCCACTTT. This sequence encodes CASPKGPKRNSPLHF.

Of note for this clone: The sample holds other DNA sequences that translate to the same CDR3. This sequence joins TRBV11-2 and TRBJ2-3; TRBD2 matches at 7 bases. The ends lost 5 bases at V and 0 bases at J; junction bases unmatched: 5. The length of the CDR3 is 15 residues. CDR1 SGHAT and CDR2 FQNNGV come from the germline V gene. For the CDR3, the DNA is TGTGCCAGCAGCCCATCGGGGGGTAGCACAGATACGCAGTATTTT. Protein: CASSPSGGSTDTQYF.

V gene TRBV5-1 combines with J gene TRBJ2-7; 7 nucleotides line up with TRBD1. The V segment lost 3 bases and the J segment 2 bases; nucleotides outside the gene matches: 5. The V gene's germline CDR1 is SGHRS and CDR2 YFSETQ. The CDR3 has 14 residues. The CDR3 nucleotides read TGCGCCAGCAGCTGGGATGGACAGGCCTACGAGCAGTACTTC. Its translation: CASSWDGQAYEQYF.

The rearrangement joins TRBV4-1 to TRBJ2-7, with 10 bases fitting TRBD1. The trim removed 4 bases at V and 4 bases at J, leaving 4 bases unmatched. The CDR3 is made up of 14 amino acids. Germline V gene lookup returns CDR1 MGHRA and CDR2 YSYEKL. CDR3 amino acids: CASSRGQGGYEQYF. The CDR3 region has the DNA TGCGCCAGCAGCCGAGGACAGGGGGGATACGAGCAGTACTTC.

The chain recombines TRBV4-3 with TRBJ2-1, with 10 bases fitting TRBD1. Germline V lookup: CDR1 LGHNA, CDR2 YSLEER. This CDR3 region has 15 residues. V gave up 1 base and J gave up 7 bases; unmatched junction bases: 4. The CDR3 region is CASSQAGTGVNEQFF. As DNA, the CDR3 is TGCGCCAGCAGCCAAGCCGGGACAGGGGTAAATGAGCAGTTCTTC.

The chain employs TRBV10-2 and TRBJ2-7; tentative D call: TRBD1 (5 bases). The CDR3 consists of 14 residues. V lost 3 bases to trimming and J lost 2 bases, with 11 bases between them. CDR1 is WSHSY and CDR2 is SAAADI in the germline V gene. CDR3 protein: CASSDPGQPYEQYF. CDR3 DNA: TGCGCCAGCAGTGACCCAGGACAACCCTACGAGCAGTACTTC.

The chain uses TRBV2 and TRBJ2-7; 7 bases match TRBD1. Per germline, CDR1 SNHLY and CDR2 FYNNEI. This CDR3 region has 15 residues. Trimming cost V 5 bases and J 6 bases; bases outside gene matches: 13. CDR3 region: CASSIRQGQRGEQYF. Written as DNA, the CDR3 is TGTGCCAGCAGTATTAGACAGGGCCAAAGGGGCGAGCAGTACTTC.

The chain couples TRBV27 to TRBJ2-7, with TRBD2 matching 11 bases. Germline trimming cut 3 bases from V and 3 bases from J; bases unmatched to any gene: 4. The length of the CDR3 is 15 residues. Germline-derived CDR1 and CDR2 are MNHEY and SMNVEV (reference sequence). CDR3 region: CASSFPSGGYYEQYF. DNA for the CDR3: TGTGCCAGCAGTTTCCCTAGCGGGGGGTACTACGAGCAGTACTTC.

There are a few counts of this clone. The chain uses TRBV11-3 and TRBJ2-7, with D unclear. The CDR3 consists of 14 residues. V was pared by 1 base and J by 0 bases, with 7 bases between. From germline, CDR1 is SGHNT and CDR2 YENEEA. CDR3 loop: CASSLGVSSYEQYF. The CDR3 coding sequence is TGTGCCAGCAGCTTAGGTGTCAGCTCCTACGAGCAGTACTTC.

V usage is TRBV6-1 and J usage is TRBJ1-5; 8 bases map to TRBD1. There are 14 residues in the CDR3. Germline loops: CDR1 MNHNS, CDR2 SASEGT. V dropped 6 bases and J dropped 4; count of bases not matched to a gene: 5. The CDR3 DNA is TGTGCCAGCAGCAACGACAGGGGTAATCAGCCCCAGCATTTT. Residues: CASSNDRGNQPQHF.

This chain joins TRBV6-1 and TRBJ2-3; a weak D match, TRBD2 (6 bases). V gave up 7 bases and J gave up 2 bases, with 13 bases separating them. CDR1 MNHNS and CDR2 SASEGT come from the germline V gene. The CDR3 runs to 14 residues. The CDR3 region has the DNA TGTGCCAGCAAGGGACTTTCGAACACAGATACGCAGTATTTT. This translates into CASKGLSNTDTQYF.